This entry describes one TCR beta chain. V was pared by 3 bases and J by 0 bases, with 12 bases between. CDR1 is GTSNPN, CDR2 SVGIG, per germline (reference sequence). CDR3 size: 16 residues. The sample belongs to a study of OX40 agonist ivuxolimab in advanced cancers. Study as a whole: Patients were dosed intravenously with ivuxolimab at 0.01 to 10 mg/kg every 2 weeks.

Produced via immunoSEQ multiplex PCR; TCRdb's table is partial and in-frame only. The sample shows roughly 64,000 clones, around 88% of them seen only once. The sample consisted of CD4+ or CD8+ T cells sorted from blood, taken in a trial of the OX40 agonist ivuxolimab. The sequence came from an adult with an advanced solid tumor such as melanoma, head and neck, liver or kidney cancer. This chain links TRBV30 with TRBJ2-6; possibly TRBD2 for D (5 bases). This chain's CDR3 is CAWRGPGISGANVLTF. The CDR3 nucleotides read TGTGCCTGGAGAGGACCGGGGATCTCTGGGGCCAACGTCCTGACTTTC.